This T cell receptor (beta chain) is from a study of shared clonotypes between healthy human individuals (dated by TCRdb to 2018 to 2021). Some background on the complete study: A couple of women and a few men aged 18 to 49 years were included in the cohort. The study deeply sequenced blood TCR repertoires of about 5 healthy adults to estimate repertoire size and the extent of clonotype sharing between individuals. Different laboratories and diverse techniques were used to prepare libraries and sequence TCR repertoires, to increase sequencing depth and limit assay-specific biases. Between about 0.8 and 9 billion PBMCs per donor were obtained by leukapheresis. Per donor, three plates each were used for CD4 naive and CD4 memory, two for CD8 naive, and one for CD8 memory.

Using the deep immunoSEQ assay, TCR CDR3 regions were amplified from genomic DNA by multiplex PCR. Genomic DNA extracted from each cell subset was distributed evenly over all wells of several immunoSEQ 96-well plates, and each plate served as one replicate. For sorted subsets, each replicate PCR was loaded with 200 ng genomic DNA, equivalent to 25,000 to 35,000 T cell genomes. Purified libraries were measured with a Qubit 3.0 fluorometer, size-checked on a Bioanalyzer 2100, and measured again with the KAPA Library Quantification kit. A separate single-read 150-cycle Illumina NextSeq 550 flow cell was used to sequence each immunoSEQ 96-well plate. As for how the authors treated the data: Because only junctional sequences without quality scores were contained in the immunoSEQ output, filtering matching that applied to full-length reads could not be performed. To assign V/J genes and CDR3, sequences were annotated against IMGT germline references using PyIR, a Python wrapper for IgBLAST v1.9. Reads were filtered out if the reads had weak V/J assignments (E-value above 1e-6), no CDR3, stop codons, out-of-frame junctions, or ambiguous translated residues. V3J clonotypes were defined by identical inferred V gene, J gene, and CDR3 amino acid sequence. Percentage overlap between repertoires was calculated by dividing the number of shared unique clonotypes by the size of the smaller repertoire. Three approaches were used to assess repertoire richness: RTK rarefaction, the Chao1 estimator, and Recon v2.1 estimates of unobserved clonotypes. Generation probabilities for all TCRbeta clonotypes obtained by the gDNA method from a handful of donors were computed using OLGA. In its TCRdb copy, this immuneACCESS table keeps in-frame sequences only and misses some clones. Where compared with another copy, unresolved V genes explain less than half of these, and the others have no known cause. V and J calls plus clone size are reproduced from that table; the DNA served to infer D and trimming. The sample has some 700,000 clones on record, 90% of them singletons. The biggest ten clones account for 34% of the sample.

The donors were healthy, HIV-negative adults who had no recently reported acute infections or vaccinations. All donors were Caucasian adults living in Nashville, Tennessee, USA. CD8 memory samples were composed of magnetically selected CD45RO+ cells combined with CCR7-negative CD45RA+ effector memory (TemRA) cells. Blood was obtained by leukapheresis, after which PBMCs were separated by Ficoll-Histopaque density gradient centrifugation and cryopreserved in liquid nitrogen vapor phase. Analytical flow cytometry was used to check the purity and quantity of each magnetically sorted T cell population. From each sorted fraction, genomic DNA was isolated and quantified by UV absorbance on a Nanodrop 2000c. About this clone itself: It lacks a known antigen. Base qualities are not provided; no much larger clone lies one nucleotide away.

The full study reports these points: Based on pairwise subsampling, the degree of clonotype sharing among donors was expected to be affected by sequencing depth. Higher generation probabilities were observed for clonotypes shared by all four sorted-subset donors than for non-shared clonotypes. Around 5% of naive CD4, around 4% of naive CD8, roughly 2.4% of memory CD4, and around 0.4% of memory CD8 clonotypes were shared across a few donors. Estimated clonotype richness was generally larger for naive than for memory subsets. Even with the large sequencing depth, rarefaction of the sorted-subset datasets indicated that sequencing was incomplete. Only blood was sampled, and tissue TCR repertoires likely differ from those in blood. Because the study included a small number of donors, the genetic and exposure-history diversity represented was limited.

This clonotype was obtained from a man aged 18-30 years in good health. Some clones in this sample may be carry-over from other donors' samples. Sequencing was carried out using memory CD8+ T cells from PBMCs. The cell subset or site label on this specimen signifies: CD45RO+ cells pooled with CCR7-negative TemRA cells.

The CDR3 has the sequence CASSLEQGARYNEQFF. The DNA sequence is given as TGCGCCAGCAGCTTGGAACAGGGGGCCCGCTACAATGAGCAGTTCTTC. The sequence is built from TRBV5-1 and TRBJ2-1; the junction holds 9 bases that match TRBD1. Here V drops 0 bases and J drops 3 bases, and the junction holds 4 bases not matched to any gene. The germline V gene specifies SGHRS as CDR1 and YFSETQ as CDR2. From cysteine to phenylalanine, the CDR3 is 16 amino acids long. Only the CDR3 region is kept as DNA, spanning 48 bases read in frame from base 1.